This TCR beta chain was sequenced for a study of blood T cells in healthy people across ages. Background on the study: When template switching was applied, about one barcoded beta molecule was captured per two T cells.

The use of a sample-barcoded 5' primer and a J-beta primer mix characterized a second PCR of roughly 7 to 12 cycles. TCRdb analysed the 5' RACE reads with MiXCR anew, one entry per CDR3 protein. The sample contains 1.5 million to 1.9 million distinct CDR3 sequences, 35% to 45% of which appear only once. Each sample yielded at least 6 million isolated PBMCs. Trimming took off 7 bases at V and 2 bases at J, with 13 bases between the two ends. CDR3 length: 13 amino acids. Germline values: CDR1 SQVTM, CDR2 ANQGSEA. The sequenced sample consisted of blood. The TCR sequence derives from a woman between 18 and 30 years old in good health. The chain uses TRBV29-1 and TRBJ2-3; D may be TRBD1 or TRBD2 (5 bases each). The CDR3 DNA is TGCAGCGCTCCGGGACCGCCCACAGATACGCAGTATTTT. Its translation is CSAPGPPTDTQYF.